Below, 17 T cell receptor beta chains from the same sample are listed, as sequenced in a study of T cells in Graves' hyperthyroidism and ophthalmopathy. TCR beta CDR3 region amplification was performed from RNA transcripts. HTBI primers were the set used in a first-round RT-PCR of the TCR CDR3. Via MiXCR, TCRdb re-called the multiplex PCR reads, giving one row per CDR3 protein. Found here are some 200,000 distinct CDR3 sequences, less than 20% of them singletons; the top ten hold 53%. The sequenced sample consisted of blood. These receptors all stem from a woman between 45 and 65 years old with Graves' hyperthyroidism.

The rearrangement joins TRBV7-2 to TRBJ2-1, with D perhaps assigned TRBD1 or TRBD2 (5 bases each). Germline V gene sequence: CDR1 SGHTA, CDR2 FQGNSA. The CDR3 extends over 18 amino acids. V gave up 4 bases and J gave up 2 bases, with 21 bases separating them. The CDR3 spells CASSSTGWGTAPYNEQFF. The CDR3 DNA reads TGTGCCAGCAGCTCAACCGGGTGGGGGACCGCTCCCTACAATGAGCAGTTCTTC.

Notes on this clonotype: At one of its ends the junction is not consistent with the germline gene, which may arise from a read error. This chain uses TRBV7-2 with TRBJ2-1, with TRBD2 matching 7 bases. This CDR3 has 15 residues. In germline, CDR1 is SGHTA, CDR2 FQGNSA. The CDR3 bases are TGTGCCAGCAGCTCAGCGGGGAGCTCCTACGATGAGCAGTTCTTC. As protein: CASSSAGSSYDEQFF.

This clonotype was counted ten times or more. The rearrangement joins TRBV27 to TRBJ1-5; 8 bases match TRBD1. The V gene's germline CDR1 is MNHEY and CDR2 SMNVEV (reference sequence). V dropped 4 bases and J dropped 4; count of bases not matched to a gene: 3. There are 14 residues in the CDR3. The CDR3: CASSYQGANQPQHF. The CDR3 DNA follows: TGTGCCAGCAGTTACCAGGGGGCGAATCAGCCCCAGCATTTT.

Notes on this clonotype: An end of the junction does not agree with germline; a read error may underlie this. This chain joins TRBV12-3 or TRBV12-4 and TRBJ1-2, with 7 positions matching TRBD1. CDR3 length equals 13 residues. CDR3: CASSLGGAYGYTF. The CDR3 DNA follows: TGTGCCAGCAGCTTAGGGGGCGCCTATGGCTACACCTTC.

This clonotype was detected many times. The gene calls are TRBV12-5 and TRBJ2-7; the D call may be TRBD1 or TRBD2 (5 bases each). The CDR3 is 14 amino acids. The V gene lost 7 bases and the J gene lost 3 bases, with 16 bases spanning the gap. CDR1 and CDR2 from the germline V gene are LGHNT and FRNRAP. CDR3 residues: CASVGAEADYEQYF. In nucleotides, the CDR3 is TGTGCTAGTGTCGGGGCGGAGGCGGACTACGAGCAGTACTTC.

This chain joins TRBV6-1 and TRBJ2-5, with TRBD1 matching 9 bases. This CDR3 comprises 18 residues. Germline loops: CDR1 MNHNS, CDR2 SASEGT. The trim removed 5 bases at V and 3 bases at J, leaving 16 bases unmatched. CDR3 region: CASSRGTGSYHREETQYF. The CDR3 DNA reads as TGTGCCAGCAGTCGCGGGACAGGGAGTTACCACCGGGAAGAGACCCAGTACTTC.

In DNA form, the CDR3 reads TGCGCCAGCAGCTTGGGTTACAGGGGGTCCTACAATGAGCAGTTCTTC. Residues: CASSLGYRGSYNEQFF. This chain connects TRBV5-1 to TRBJ2-1; 8 bases map to TRBD1. The V and J ends lost 0 bases and 1 base, in that order; junction bases with no gene match: 3. The CDR3 consists of 16 residues. Germline CDR1 reads SGHRS; CDR2 reads YFSETQ.

This clonotype was seen a few times. J is TRBJ1-4 and V is TRBV20-1; D not certain. V dropped 5 bases and J dropped 7 bases, with 5 bases sitting between them. Germline V gene sequence: CDR1 DFQATT, CDR2 SNEGSKA (reference sequence). This CDR3 has 10 amino acids. This CDR3 reads CSAPGEKLFF. Written as DNA, the CDR3 is TGCAGTGCTCCAGGTGAAAAACTGTTTTTT.

This clonotype was observed at least ten times. This sequence joins TRBV11-3 and TRBJ1-4; the match to TRBD1 covers 7 bases. There are 15 residues in the CDR3. Trimming removed 3 bases from V and 4 bases from J; junction bases left unmatched: 5. CDR1 and CDR2 from the germline V gene are SGHNT and YENEEA. Here the CDR3 DNA reads TGTGCCAGCAGCTTCAAGGACAGGTTTAATGAAAAACTGTTTTTT. Translation: CASSFKDRFNEKLFF.

The rearrangement uses TRBV2 and TRBJ2-4; D is undetermined. This CDR3 has 13 amino acids. V dropped 7 bases and J dropped 4 bases, with 11 bases sitting between them. Per the germline V gene, CDR1 is SNHLY and CDR2 is FYNNEI. This CDR3 reads CASNPELKNIQYF. CDR3 bases: TGTGCCAGCAATCCAGAACTTAAAAACATTCAGTACTTC. Variable domain in full (rest from reference TRBV2 and TRBJ2-4): EPEVTQTPSHQVTQMGQEVILRCVPISNHLYFYWYRQILGQKVEFLVSFYNNEISEKSEIFDDQFSVERPDGSNFTLKIRSTKLEDSAMYFCASNPELKNIQYFGAGTRLSVL.

This clonotype has at least ten counts. The gene calls are TRBV6-1 and TRBJ1-6; TRBD1 might be the D (5 bases). CDR1 is MNHNS and CDR2 is SASEGT in the germline V gene. V shed 5 bases and J shed 4 bases, with 12 bases lying between them. The CDR3 is made up of 15 amino acids. CDR3 sequence reads: CASSPRDGYNSPLHF. CDR3 nucleotides: TGTGCCAGCAGTCCTCGGGACGGATATAATTCACCCCTCCACTTT.

This clonotype turned up a few times. At one end the junction does not follow the germline gene, possibly because of a read error. The chain is built from TRBV20-1 and TRBJ2-4; D remains unclear. This CDR3 region has 15 residues. Germline CDR1 DFQATT, CDR2 SNEGSKA (reference sequence). This chain's CDR3 is CSARVSPVAKNIRYF. Written as DNA, the CDR3 is TGCAGTGCTAGAGTCAGCCCTGTAGCCAAAAACATTCGGTACTTC.

Many counts were recorded for this clonotype. The rearrangement uses TRBV3-1 and TRBJ1-5, with 7 nucleotides matching TRBD1. The V gene end was trimmed by 0 bases and the J gene end by 3 bases; junction bases not matched to a gene: 2. The CDR3 covers 15 residues. CDR1 and CDR2 (germline): LGHDT, YNNKEL (reference sequence). DNA of the CDR3: TGTGCCAGCAGCCAAGACGGACAGGCCAATCAGCCCCAGCATTTT. It encodes CASSQDGQANQPQHF. Drawing the rest from reference TRBV3-1 and TRBJ1-5, the complete variable domain is DTAVSQTPKYLVTQMGNDKSIKCEQNLGHDTMYWYKQDSKKFLKIMFSYNNKELIINETVPNRFSPKSPDKAHLNLHINSLELGDSAVYFCASSQDGQANQPQHFGDGTRLSIL.

This clonotype was seen many times. The genes are TRBV28 and TRBJ2-1, with D maybe TRBD2 (6 bases). This CDR3 contains 13 residues. Trimming removed 5 bases at V and 11 bases at J, with 16 bases between. The germline V gene has CDR1 MDHEN and CDR2 SYDVKM. The CDR3 protein is CASSRTNPVKQFF. The CDR3 bases are TGTGCCAGCAGTCGGACTAACCCCGTGAAGCAGTTCTTC.

There are many counts of this clonotype. This chain uses TRBV11-2 with TRBJ2-7; D remains ambiguous. The CDR3 length is 14 residues. The germline V gene has CDR1 SGHAT and CDR2 FQNNGV. Trimming left V 2 bases short and J 6 bases short, with 14 bases between. DNA for the CDR3: TGTGCCAGCAGCTTATATTACGGTTTGTCCGAGCAGTACTTC. Translation: CASSLYYGLSEQYF.

There are a few counts of this clonotype. The chain employs TRBV5-1 and TRBJ2-3; D gene ambiguous. The CDR3 contains 15 residues. The ends were cut back, 4 bases at V and 3 bases at J, with 15 bases in the middle. Germline V CDR1 and CDR2: SGHRS, YFSETQ. In nucleotides, the CDR3 is TGCGCCAGCAGCGCTGGGCAAAGTATTACAGATACGCAGTATTTT. This translates into CASSAGQSITDTQYF. The full variable domain, its missing parts supplied by reference TRBV5-1 and TRBJ2-3, is KAGVTQTPRYLIKTRGQQVTLSCSPISGHRSVSWYQQTPGQGLQFLFEYFSETQRNKGNFPGRFSGRQFSNSRSEMNVSTLELGDSALYLCASSAGQSITDTQYFGPGTRLTVL.

This clonotype was detected many times. As DNA, the CDR3 is TGTGCCAGCAGCTTAGCCGTGGGCCCGAACACTGAAGCTTTCTTT. Its translation is CASSLAVGPNTEAFF. The chain links TRBV13 to TRBJ1-1; D not certain. In germline, CDR1 is PRHDT, CDR2 FYEKMQ (reference sequence). CDR3 length equals 15 residues. The germline V and J ends were trimmed by 1 base and 1 base, with 10 bases remaining between them.